This entry features one T cell receptor beta chain sequence. The antigen remains unidentified. There are 15 residues in the CDR3. V shed 3 bases and J shed 0 bases, with 9 bases lying between them. Germline V gene lookup returns CDR1 LNHDA and CDR2 SQIVND (reference sequence). The sample originates from a study of T cell repertoires in cytomegalovirus infection. MiXCR was run by TCRdb on the reads, yielding one entry per CDR3 protein. The table includes approximately 1,000,000 distinct CDR3 sequences, approximately 31% detected once. Study-wide results and caveats: Dominating the ex vivo response were HLA-C-restricted CMV-specific TCR beta clonotypes.

The V and J genes are TRBV19 and TRBJ2-1; D is ambiguous. The sequence was obtained from a human donor in good health (CMV status not recorded). Some clones in this sample may be carry-over from other donors' samples. The source was cultured CD8+ T cells from PBMCs, collected from culture after CMV antigen stimulation. The CDR3 spells CASSISLFSYNEQFF. DNA for the CDR3: TGTGCCAGTAGTATCTCCCTATTCTCCTACAATGAGCAGTTCTTC.